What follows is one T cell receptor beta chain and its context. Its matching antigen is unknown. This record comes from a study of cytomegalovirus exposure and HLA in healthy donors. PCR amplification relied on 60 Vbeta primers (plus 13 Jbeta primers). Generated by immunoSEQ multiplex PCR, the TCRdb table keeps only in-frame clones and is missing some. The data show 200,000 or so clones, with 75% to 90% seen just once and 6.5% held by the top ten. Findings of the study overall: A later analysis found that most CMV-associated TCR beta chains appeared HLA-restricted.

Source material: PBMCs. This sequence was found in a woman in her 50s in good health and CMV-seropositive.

CDR3 region: CASSLAGQGTEAFF. The CDR3 DNA reads TGCGCCAGCAGCTTGGCCGGACAGGGGACTGAAGCTTTCTTT. The J gene is TRBJ1-1, the V gene TRBV5-1; 9 nucleotides match TRBD1. The germline V gene has CDR1 SGHRS and CDR2 YFSETQ. CDR3 size: 14 residues. J was trimmed by 5 bases and V by 0 bases; bases with no gene match: 2.